The 24 T cell receptor beta chains below were found in one sample sequenced in a study of Ad26.COV2.S vaccination and SARS-CoV-2 variants (dated by TCRdb to the early 2020s). The treatment or condition label on this specimen signifies: around 19 received Ad26.COV2.S at low or high dose, single or two shots; five or six received placebo; per-sample allocation not given. For vaccine and placebo recipients, the sequenced repertoires came from samples collected on day 63 after the first injection. Receptor libraries were prepared by the immunoSEQ multiplex PCR assay. The table comes from immuneACCESS by way of TCRdb, which keeps in-frame sequences with V and J called. Part of the clones is missing from these tables; in studies checked, under half for an unresolved V gene and the rest for unknown reasons. The sample table holds hundreds of thousands of clones, of which roughly 91% were seen once. The biggest ten clones account for around 4.5% of the sample.

The starting material was peripheral blood, obtained in a trial of Ad26.COV2.S vaccine versus placebo. The receptors come from a person aged 18-65 years who received the Ad26.COV2.S COVID-19 vaccine or a placebo.

The rearrangement links TRBV28 to TRBJ2-7; weak D call: TRBD1 (5 bases). The V and J ends lost 4 bases and 1 base respectively, with 11 bases between them. CDR1 is MDHEN and CDR2 is SYDVKM in the germline V gene. The CDR3 covers 14 residues. CDR3 DNA sequence: TGTGCCAGCAGTTCCCCTCAGGGATCCTACGAGCAGTACTTC. Its translation: CASSSPQGSYEQYF.

The chain links TRBV7-3 to TRBJ2-1; 9 nucleotides match TRBD2. The V and J ends lost 5 bases and 1 base, in that order; junction bases with no gene match: 3. CDR3 length: 15 residues. Germline V CDR1 and CDR2: SGHTA, FQGTGA. CDR3 nucleotide sequence: TGTGCCAGCAGCCATCTAGCGGGGTCCTACAATGAGCAGTTCTTC. It yields the protein CASSHLAGSYNEQFF.

The rearrangement joins TRBV15 to TRBJ2-2, with 8 bases aligning to TRBD1. The CDR3 is 17 residues long. The V gene's germline CDR1 is LNHNV and CDR2 YYDKDF (reference sequence). V was clipped by 1 base and J by 7 bases; unmatched bases: 11. The chain's CDR3 is CATSRARRQGYGGELFF. For the CDR3, the DNA is TGTGCCACCAGCAGAGCGCGGCGACAGGGGTACGGCGGGGAGCTGTTTTTT.

The chain links TRBV7-3 to TRBJ2-3; D could derive from TRBD1 or TRBD2 (5 bases each). V was shortened by 2 bases and J by 3 bases, with 12 bases between the two germline ends. The V gene's germline CDR1 is SGHTA and CDR2 FQGTGA. The CDR3 runs 15 residues. The CDR3 DNA sequence: TGTGCCAGCAGCTTAGGGGGAATGCGAACAGATACGCAGTATTTT. Amino acids: CASSLGGMRTDTQYF.

The rearrangement joins TRBV4-1 to TRBJ1-3, with D unclear. The CDR3 spans 16 residues. Germline-derived CDR1 and CDR2 are MGHRA and YSYEKL. V was trimmed by 4 bases and J by 0 bases, leaving 13 bases between them. DNA for the CDR3: TGCGCCAGCAGCCCTCCGACGGGCAACTCTGGAAACACCATATATTTT. It encodes CASSPPTGNSGNTIYF.

V and J are TRBV5-6 and TRBJ1-6; 8 bases are a match to TRBD1. The CDR3 totals 15 residues. The germline gives CDR1 SGHDT, CDR2 YYEEEE. The J segment lost 9 bases and the V segment lost 3 bases, leaving 8 bases of the junction unmatched. This chain's CDR3 is CASSSPQGASSPLHF. The CDR3 DNA is TGTGCCAGCAGCTCCCCCCAGGGGGCTTCTTCACCCCTCCACTTT.

The chain combines TRBV27 with TRBJ1-4; no clear D gene. This CDR3 comprises 14 residues. V lost 0 bases to trimming and J lost 8 bases, with 10 bases between them. CDR1 MNHEY and CDR2 SMNVEV come from the germline V gene (reference sequence). This CDR3 is CASSLSGVGEKLFF. The CDR3 bases are TGTGCCAGCAGTTTATCCGGGGTAGGGGAAAAACTGTTTTTT.

The V gene is TRBV7-2, the J gene TRBJ2-1; D is undetermined. There are 14 residues in the CDR3. V was shortened by 1 base and J by 5 bases, with 9 bases between the two germline ends. Germline V gives CDR1 SGHTA, CDR2 FQGNSA. CDR3 nucleotides: TGTGCCAGCAGCTTAGGTCTAGATGACAATGAGCAGTTCTTC. Its protein product is CASSLGLDDNEQFF.

This clone was detected a few times. The V call is TRBV6-2 or TRBV6-3, the J call TRBJ1-1; D is unresolved. Germline CDR1 and CDR2: MNHEY and SVGEGT. V lost 2 bases, J lost 7 bases, and 14 bases lay in between. This CDR3 region has 14 residues. The CDR3 sequence is CASSYSGRASEAFF. In nucleotides, the CDR3 is TGTGCCAGCAGTTACAGCGGCAGAGCTAGTGAAGCTTTCTTT.

The chain joins TRBV6-5 to TRBJ1-5; 10 positions agree with TRBD1. Unmatched junction bases numbered 5, after V lost 5 bases and J lost 7 bases. Per germline, CDR1 MNHEY and CDR2 SVGAGI. The length of the CDR3 is 14 residues. The CDR3 loop is CASSLDRGHQPQHF. CDR3 sequence (DNA): TGTGCCAGCAGTCTTGACAGGGGGCACCAGCCCCAGCATTTT.

Only one count was recorded for this clone. The V call is TRBV21-1, the J call TRBJ2-7; TRBD1 is taken as the D call from the table, unchecked against the DNA. TRBV21-1 is listed as a pseudogene. The CDR3 spans 17 residues. CDR3 DNA sequence: TGTGCCAGCAGCAAGCCCCCACGACAGAAAGCCGCCTACGAGCAGTACTTC. Translation gives CASSKPPRQKAAYEQYF.

This chain connects TRBV7-2 to TRBJ2-7, with 9 bases lining up with TRBD1. CDR3 length: 16 amino acids. V was pared by 5 bases and J by 3 bases, with 11 bases of the junction left unmatched. From germline, CDR1 is SGHTA and CDR2 FQGNSA. The CDR3: CASSPETGTGIYEQYF. CDR3 nucleotide sequence: TGTGCCAGCAGCCCAGAAACCGGGACAGGGATCTACGAGCAGTACTTC.

The rearrangement uses TRBV6-4 and TRBJ2-3, with TRBD2 matching over 8 bases. The V segment lost 6 bases and the J segment 7 bases; nucleotides outside the gene matches: 12. CDR1 MRHNA and CDR2 SNTAGT come from the germline V gene. The CDR3 covers 15 residues. The chain's CDR3 is CASSDIAGSGNTQYF. CDR3 sequence (DNA): TGTGCCAGCAGCGATATAGCGGGGAGCGGAAATACGCAGTATTTT.

The chain joins TRBV5-5 to TRBJ1-1; D remains unclear. V was cut by 7 bases and J by 0 bases, with 13 bases left in between. Germline CDR1 and CDR2: SGHKS and YYEKEE (reference sequence). The CDR3 runs 14 residues. CDR3 in DNA: TGTGCCAGCTCCAAGACACCTATGAACACTGAAGCTTTCTTT. Its translation: CASSKTPMNTEAFF.

The chain has TRBV6-5 and TRBJ2-1; D uncertain. Germline CDR1 and CDR2: MNHEY and SVGAGI. There are 11 residues in the CDR3. V lost 8 bases and J lost 6, with 8 bases in between. The CDR3 loop is CASSVSNEQFF. CDR3 sequence (DNA): TGTGCCAGCTCAGTGAGCAATGAGCAGTTCTTC.

This CDR3 is CASSLLLSTDTQYF. The CDR3 DNA sequence: TGTGCCAGCAGCTTATTGCTCAGCACAGATACGCAGTATTTT. The chain employs TRBV7-2 and TRBJ2-3, with D unresolved. CDR3 length: 14 amino acids. Germline V gene lookup returns CDR1 SGHTA and CDR2 FQGNSA. V was shortened by 2 bases and J by 0 bases, with 6 bases between the two germline ends.

This clone was detected once. The gene calls are TRBV19 and TRBJ1-5; no clear D. The germline CDR1 and CDR2 sequences are LNHDA and SQIVND (reference sequence). Trimming stripped 7 bases from V and 4 bases from J, with 20 bases between. CDR3 length equals 16 residues. CDR3 sequence: CASTPLGGFGNQPQHF. CDR3 nucleotide sequence: TGTGCCAGTACCCCCCTGGGAGGTTTTGGTAATCAGCCCCAGCATTTT.

This clone was counted only a few times. The V call is TRBV2, the J call TRBJ2-7; D unresolved. The CDR3 has 13 amino acids. Germline V gives CDR1 SNHLY, CDR2 FYNNEI. Trimming cost V 5 bases and J 5 bases, with 13 bases left between them. The CDR3 bases are TGTGCCAGCAGTCATCAGGTGCTGGACGAGCAGTACTTC. Translation: CASSHQVLDEQYF.

This clone has only one observation. The chain is built from TRBV7-3 and TRBJ2-2, with D perhaps TRBD1 (5 bases). Germline values: CDR1 SGHTA, CDR2 FQGTGA. The CDR3 covers 16 residues. Trimming removed 5 bases at V and 0 bases at J, with 13 bases between. This CDR3 reads CASSQTPRANTGELFF. The CDR3 DNA reads TGTGCCAGCAGCCAGACCCCCAGGGCGAACACCGGGGAGCTGTTTTTT.

The V call is TRBV19, the J call TRBJ2-2, with 11 nucleotides matching TRBD1. With 5 bases clipped from V and 7 bases from J, the junction kept 12 bases outside the gene matches. CDR1 is LNHDA and CDR2 is SQIVND in the germline V gene (reference sequence). The CDR3 runs to 17 residues. CDR3: CASSSPPGQGDNGELFF. The CDR3, as DNA: TGTGCCAGTAGTTCCCCTCCGGGACAGGGGGATAACGGGGAGCTGTTTTTT.

The sample holds a few counts of this clone. The chain is built from TRBV2 and TRBJ1-6; D call uncertain. Trimming removed 2 bases from V and 7 bases from J, with 15 bases in between. This CDR3 comprises 16 residues. Looked up from germline, CDR1 is SNHLY and CDR2 is FYNNEI. The DNA for the CDR3 is TGTGCCAGCAGTGAATATGGAGACCTCCTAAATTCACCCCTCCACTTT. Its protein is CASSEYGDLLNSPLHF.

The V gene is TRBV7-9, the J gene TRBJ2-7, with 8 nucleotides matching TRBD2. J was trimmed by 4 bases and V by 2 bases; bases with no gene match: 4. Germline V gene data show CDR1 as SEHNR and CDR2 as FQNEAQ (reference sequence). This CDR3 comprises 14 residues. CDR3 DNA sequence: TGTGCCAGCAGCTTAAGCGGGAGTTTTTACGAGCAGTACTTC. Protein product: CASSLSGSFYEQYF.

V gene TRBV19 combines with J gene TRBJ2-1, with TRBD1 identical over 8 bases. CDR1 is LNHDA, CDR2 SQIVND, per germline (reference sequence). V was clipped by 4 bases and J by 9 bases; unmatched bases: 14. This CDR3 contains 16 residues. This chain's CDR3 is CASSNSAYAGGVEQFF. The CDR3 DNA follows: TGTGCCAGTAGTAACTCGGCGTACGCAGGGGGCGTTGAGCAGTTCTTC.

The rearrangement uses TRBV5-4 and TRBJ1-3; the D gene is possibly TRBD1 (5 bases). V lost 5 bases and J lost 2, with 8 bases in between. The CDR3 spans 13 residues. Germline CDR1 is SGHNT and CDR2 is YYREEE (reference sequence). The chain's CDR3 is CASSPGPGNTIYF. CDR3 in DNA: TGTGCCAGCAGTCCGGGACCTGGAAACACCATATATTTT.